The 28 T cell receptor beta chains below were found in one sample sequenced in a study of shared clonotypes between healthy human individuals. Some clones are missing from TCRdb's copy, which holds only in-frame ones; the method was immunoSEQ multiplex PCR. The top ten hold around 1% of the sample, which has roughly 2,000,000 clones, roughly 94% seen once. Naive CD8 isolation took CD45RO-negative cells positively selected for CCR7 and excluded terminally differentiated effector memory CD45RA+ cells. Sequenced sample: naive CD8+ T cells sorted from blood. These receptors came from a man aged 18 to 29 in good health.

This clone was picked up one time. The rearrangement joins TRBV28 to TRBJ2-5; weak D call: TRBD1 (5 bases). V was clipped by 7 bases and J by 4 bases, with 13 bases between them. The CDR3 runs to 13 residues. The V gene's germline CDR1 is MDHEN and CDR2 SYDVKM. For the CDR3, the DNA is TGTGCCAGCAATTCAGGGTGGGGAGAGACCCAGTACTTC. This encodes CASNSGWGETQYF. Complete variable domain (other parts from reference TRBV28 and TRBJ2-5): DVKVTQSSRYLVKRTGEKVFLECVQDMDHENMFWYRQDPGLGLRLIYFSYDVKMKEKGDIPEGYSVSREKKERFSLILESASTNQTSMYLCASNSGWGETQYFGPGTRLLVL.

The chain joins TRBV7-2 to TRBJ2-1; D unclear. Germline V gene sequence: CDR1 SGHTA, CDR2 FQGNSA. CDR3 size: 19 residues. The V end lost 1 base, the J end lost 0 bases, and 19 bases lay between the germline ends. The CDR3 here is CASSLDTVLPKSSYNEQFF. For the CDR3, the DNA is TGTGCCAGCAGCTTAGATACTGTCCTGCCTAAAAGCTCCTACAATGAGCAGTTCTTC.

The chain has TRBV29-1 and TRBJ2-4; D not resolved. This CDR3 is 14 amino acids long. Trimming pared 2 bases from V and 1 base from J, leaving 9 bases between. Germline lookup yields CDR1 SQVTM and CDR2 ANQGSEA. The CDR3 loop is CSVELSKAKNIQYF. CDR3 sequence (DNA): TGCAGCGTTGAACTTTCGAAGGCCAAAAACATTCAGTACTTC. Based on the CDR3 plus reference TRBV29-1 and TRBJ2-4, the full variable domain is SAVISQKPSRDICQRGTSLTIQCQVDSQVTMMFWYRQQPGQSLTLIATANQGSEATYESGFVIDKFPISRPNLTFSTLTVSNMSPEDSSIYLCSVELSKAKNIQYFGAGTRLSVL.

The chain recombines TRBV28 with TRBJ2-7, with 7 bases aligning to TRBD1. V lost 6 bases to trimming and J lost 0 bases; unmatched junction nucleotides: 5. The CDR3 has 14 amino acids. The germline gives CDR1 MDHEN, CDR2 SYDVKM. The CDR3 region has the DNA TGTGCCAGCAGCTATACAGGGGACTCCTACGAGCAGTACTTC. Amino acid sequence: CASSYTGDSYEQYF.

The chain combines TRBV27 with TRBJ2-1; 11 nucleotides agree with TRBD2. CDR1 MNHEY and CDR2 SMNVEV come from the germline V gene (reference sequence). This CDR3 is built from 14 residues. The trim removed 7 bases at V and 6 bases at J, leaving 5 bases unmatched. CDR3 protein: CASNRLAGGNEQFF. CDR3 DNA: TGTGCCAGCAACCGCCTAGCGGGGGGCAATGAGCAGTTCTTC.

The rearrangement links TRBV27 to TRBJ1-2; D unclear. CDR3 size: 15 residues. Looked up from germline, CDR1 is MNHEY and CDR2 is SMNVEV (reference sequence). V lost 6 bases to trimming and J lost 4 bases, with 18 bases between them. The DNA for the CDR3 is TGTGCCAGCAGCCCGGAGCGGGGTGGGATCTATGGCTACACCTTC. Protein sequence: CASSPERGGIYGYTF.

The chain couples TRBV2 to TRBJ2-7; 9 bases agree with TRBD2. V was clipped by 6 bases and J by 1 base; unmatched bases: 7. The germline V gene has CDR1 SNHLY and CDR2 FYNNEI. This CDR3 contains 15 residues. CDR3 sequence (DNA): TGTGCCAGCAGCCCTAGCGGGGCCCCATCCTACGAGCAGTACTTC. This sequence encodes CASSPSGAPSYEQYF.

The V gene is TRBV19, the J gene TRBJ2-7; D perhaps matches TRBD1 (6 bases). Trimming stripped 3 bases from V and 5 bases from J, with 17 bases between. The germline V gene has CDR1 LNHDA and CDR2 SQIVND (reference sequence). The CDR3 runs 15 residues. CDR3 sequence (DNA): TGTGCCAGTAGTATGGGAGCAGGGGTAACCGACGAGCAGTACTTC. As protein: CASSMGAGVTDEQYF.

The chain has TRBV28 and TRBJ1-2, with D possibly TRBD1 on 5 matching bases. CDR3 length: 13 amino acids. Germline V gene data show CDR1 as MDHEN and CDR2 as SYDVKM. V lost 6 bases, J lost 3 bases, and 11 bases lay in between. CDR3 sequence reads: CASRGLGDYGYTF. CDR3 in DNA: TGTGCCAGCAGGGGTTTGGGGGACTATGGCTACACCTTC.

The CDR3 coding sequence is TGTGCCAGCAGCTCAGCGGGGCCAGGAAACACCATATATTTT. Protein sequence: CASSSAGPGNTIYF. The rearrangement joins TRBV7-9 to TRBJ1-3, with TRBD1 as a possible D gene (5 bases). CDR1 is SEHNR, CDR2 FQNEAQ, per germline (reference sequence). The CDR3 runs 14 residues. The V gene lost 4 bases and the J gene lost 4 bases, with 11 bases spanning the gap.

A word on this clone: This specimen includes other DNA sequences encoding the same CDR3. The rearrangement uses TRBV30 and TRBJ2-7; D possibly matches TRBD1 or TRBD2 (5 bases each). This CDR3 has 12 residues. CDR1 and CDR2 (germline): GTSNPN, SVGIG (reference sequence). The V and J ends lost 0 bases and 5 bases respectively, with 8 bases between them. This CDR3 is CAWSVGVNEQYF. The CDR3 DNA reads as TGTGCCTGGAGTGTGGGGGTTAACGAGCAGTACTTC.

CDR3 sequence (DNA): TGTGCCAGTAGTATAGTGAGGACCGGGGAGCTGTTTTTT. Amino acid sequence: CASSIVRTGELFF. This chain links TRBV19 with TRBJ2-2, with no clear D. CDR3 size: 13 residues. CDR1 and CDR2 (germline): LNHDA, SQIVND (reference sequence). V was pared by 1 base and J by 5 bases, with 5 bases between.

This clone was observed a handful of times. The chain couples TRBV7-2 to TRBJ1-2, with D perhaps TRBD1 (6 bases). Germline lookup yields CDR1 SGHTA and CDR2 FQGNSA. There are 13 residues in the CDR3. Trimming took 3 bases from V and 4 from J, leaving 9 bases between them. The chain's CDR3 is CASSLGGAYGYTF. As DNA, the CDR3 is TGTGCCAGCAGCTTGGGGGGCGCCTATGGCTACACCTTC.

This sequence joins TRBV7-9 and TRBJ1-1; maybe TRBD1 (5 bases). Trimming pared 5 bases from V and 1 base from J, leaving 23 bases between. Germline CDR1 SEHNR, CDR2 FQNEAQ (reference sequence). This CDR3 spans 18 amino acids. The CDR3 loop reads CASSHIGASVLWNTEAFF. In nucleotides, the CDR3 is TGTGCCAGCAGCCATATAGGGGCCTCGGTACTATGGAACACTGAAGCTTTCTTT.

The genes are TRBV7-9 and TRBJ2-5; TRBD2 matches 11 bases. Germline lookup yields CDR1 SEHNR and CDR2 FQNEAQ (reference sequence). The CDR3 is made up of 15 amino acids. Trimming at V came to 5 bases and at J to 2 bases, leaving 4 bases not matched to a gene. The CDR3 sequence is CASSVIAGGQETQYF. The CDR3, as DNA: TGTGCCAGCAGCGTTATAGCGGGAGGGCAAGAGACCCAGTACTTC.

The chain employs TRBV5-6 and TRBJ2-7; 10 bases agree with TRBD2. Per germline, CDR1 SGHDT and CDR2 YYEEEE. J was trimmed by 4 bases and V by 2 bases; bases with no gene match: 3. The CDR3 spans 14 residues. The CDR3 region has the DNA TGTGCCAGCAGCTTAAGCGGGGGGGAGTACGAGCAGTACTTC. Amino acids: CASSLSGGEYEQYF.

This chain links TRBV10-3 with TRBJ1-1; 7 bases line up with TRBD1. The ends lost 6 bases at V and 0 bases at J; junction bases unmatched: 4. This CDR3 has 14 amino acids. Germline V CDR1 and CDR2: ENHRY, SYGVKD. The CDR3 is CAIRPGGMNTEAFF. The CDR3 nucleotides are TGTGCCATCAGGCCAGGGGGTATGAACACTGAAGCTTTCTTT.

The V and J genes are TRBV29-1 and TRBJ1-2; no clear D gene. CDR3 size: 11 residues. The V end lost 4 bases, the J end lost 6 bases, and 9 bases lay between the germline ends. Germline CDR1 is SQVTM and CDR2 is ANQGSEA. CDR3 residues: CSVGLSDGYTF. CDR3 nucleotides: TGCAGCGTTGGTTTATCGGATGGCTACACCTTC.

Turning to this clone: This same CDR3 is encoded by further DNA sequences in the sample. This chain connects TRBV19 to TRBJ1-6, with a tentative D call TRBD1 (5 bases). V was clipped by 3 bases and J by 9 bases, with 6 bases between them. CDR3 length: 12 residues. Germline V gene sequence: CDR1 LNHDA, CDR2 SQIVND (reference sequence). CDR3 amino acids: CASSIGGSPLHF. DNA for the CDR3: TGTGCCAGTAGTATTGGGGGTTCACCCCTCCACTTT.

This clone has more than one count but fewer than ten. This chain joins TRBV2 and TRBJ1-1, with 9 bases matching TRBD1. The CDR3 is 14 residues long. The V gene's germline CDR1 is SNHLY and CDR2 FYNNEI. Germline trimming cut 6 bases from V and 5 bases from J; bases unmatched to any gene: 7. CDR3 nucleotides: TGTGCCAGCAGCGGGGGACAGGGTCGGACTGAAGCTTTCTTT. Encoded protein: CASSGGQGRTEAFF. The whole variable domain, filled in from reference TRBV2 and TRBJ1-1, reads EPEVTQTPSHQVTQMGQEVILRCVPISNHLYFYWYRQILGQKVEFLVSFYNNEISEKSEIFDDQFSVERPDGSNFTLKIRSTKLEDSAMYFCASSGGQGRTEAFFGQGTRLTVV.

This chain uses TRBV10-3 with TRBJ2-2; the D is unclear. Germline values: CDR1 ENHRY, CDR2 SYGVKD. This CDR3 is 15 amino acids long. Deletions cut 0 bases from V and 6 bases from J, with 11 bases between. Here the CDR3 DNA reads TGTGCCATCAGTGAGTCGTTACAGATCGCCGGGGAGCTGTTTTTT. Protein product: CAISESLQIAGELFF.

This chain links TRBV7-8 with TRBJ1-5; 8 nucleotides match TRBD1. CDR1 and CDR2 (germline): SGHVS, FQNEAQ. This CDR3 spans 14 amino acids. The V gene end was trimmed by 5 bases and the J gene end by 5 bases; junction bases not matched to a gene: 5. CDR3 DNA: TGTGCCAGCAGCCTGACAGGGGCCCATCAGCCCCAGCATTTT. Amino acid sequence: CASSLTGAHQPQHF.

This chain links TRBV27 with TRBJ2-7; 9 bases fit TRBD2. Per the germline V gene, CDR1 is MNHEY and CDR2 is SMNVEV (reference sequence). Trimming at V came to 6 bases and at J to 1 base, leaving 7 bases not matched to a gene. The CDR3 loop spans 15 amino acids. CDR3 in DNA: TGTGCCAGCAGCCCCCTAGCGGGACTATCCTACGAGCAGTACTTC. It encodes CASSPLAGLSYEQYF.

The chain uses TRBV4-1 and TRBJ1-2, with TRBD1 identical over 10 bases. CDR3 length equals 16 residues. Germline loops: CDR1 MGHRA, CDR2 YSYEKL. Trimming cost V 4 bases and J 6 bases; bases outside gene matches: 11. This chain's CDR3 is CASSPRPPDRGDGYTF. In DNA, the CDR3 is TGCGCCAGCAGCCCAAGGCCCCCGGACAGGGGGGATGGCTACACCTTC.

CDR3 nucleotide sequence: TGTGCCAGCAGCTTCGGGGAAGAGACCCAGTACTTC. This translates into CASSFGEETQYF. The gene calls are TRBV11-2 and TRBJ2-5, with TRBD2 as a possible D gene (5 bases). Germline V gene sequence: CDR1 SGHAT, CDR2 FQNNGV. This CDR3 is 12 amino acids long. The V and J ends lost 3 bases and 3 bases respectively, with 5 bases between them. The full variable domain, in which reference TRBV11-2 and TRBJ2-5 provide the parts outside the CDR3, is EAGVAQSPRYKIIEKRQSVAFWCNPISGHATLYWYQQILGQGPKLLIQFQNNGVVDDSQLPKDRFSAERLKGVDSTLKIQPAKLEDSAVYLCASSFGEETQYFGPGTRLLVL.

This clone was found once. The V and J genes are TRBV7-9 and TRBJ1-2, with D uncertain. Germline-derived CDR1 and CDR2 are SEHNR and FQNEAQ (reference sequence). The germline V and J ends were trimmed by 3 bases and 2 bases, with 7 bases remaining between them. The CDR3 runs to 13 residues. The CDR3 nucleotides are TGTGCCAGCAGCTTTCCAGCAAACTATGGCTACACCTTC. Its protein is CASSFPANYGYTF.

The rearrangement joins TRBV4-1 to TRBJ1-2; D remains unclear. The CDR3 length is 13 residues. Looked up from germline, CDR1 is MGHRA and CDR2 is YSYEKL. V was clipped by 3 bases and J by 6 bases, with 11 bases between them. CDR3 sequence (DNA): TGCGCCAGCAGCCATGGAACCCCTAATGGCTACACCTTC. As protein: CASSHGTPNGYTF.

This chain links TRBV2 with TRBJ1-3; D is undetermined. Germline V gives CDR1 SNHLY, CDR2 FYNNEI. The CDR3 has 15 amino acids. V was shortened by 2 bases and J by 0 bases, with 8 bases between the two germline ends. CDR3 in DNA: TGTGCCAGCAGTGAAAGTCAGGTCTCTGGAAACACCATATATTTT. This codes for CASSESQVSGNTIYF.